This TCR beta chain was obtained from a study of persistence of HIV-infected CD4 T cells (TCRdb year 2020). A note on the overall study: The study isolated CMV- and HIV-1 Gag-responding CD4+ T cells from ART-treated individuals to examine antigen-driven clonal expansion of HIV-1-infected cells. Apart from a couple of participants who underwent leukapheresis at a single time point, peripheral blood samples of up to 180 mL were collected from participants at multiple time points. The clonality of all cells in each sorted population was measured by TCRbeta sequencing, and the clonality of infected cells was measured by proviral sequencing. In the cross-participant TCR cluster analysis, 8 participants were included for CMV and roughly 7 participants were included for Gag. Suppressive ART had been received by participants for a median of around eight years.

The immunoSEQ hsTCRB assay version 4, run in survey mode, was used to sequence TCRbeta repertoires from genomic DNA. For TCRbeta sequencing, genomic DNA was diluted to roughly 9.4 ng/uL, with up to roughly 1 ug used per sample. Per the authors' processing: TCRbeta data were analyzed in ImmunoSeq Analyzer 3.0, with diversity computed on productive nucleotide rearrangements. Lower-bound TCR diversity was estimated with the improved Chao index, and clonality with the Gini coefficient using the Immunarch R package. Different nucleotide rearrangements encoding the same CDR3beta amino acid sequence were treated as distinct clonotypes. TCRbeta sequences significantly enriched in antigen-responding cells relative to anti-CD3/anti-CD28-activated cells were identified by differential abundance analysis. GLIPH2 clustered TCRs by predicted peptide-MHC specificity, both within individual participants and across merged participant data sets. The source is immuneACCESS, and TCRdb retained only in-frame sequences with V and J called. Part of the clones is not carried over; for the studies checked, unresolved V genes explain less than half of this, and the remainder is unexplained. That table furnishes V, J and clone size, whereas the DNA furnished D and trimming. A total of around 42,000 clones appear in this sample, about 84% of them only once. Of the sample, 12% to 15% is held by the ten largest clones.

As regards this clone: What this receptor recognizes is not known. Base qualities are not at hand, and no much larger clone is one base apart.

General study outcomes and caveats: Within the same sorted populations, how oligoclonal the TCRs were correlated with how oligoclonal the proviruses were. Few individuals were included in the study, and only a limited range of antigens was tested. Because the TCR analyses were done in bulk, restricting them to just the rare CMV-responding cells that actually carried HIV-1 proviruses was not possible. Antigen-responding cells were enriched for expanded CDR3beta sequences that were degenerate, which suggests that CD4+ responses to CMV and Gag underwent convergent selection. Significantly lower TCRbeta richness was observed in CMV- and Gag-responding cells than in anti-CD3/anti-CD28-responding cells, and higher oligoclonality was observed in CMV-responding cells than in CD3/CD28-stimulated and Gag-responding cells.

CDR1 and CDR2 are drawn from the germline V gene: SGHTA, FQGNSA. V is cut by 5 bases and J by 10 bases, and the space between the germline ends is 21 bases. The CDR3 measures 15 amino acids from cysteine to phenylalanine. The CDR3 DNA has 45 bases and is translated from base 1. The sample's treatment or condition label, in plain terms: suppressive antiretroviral therapy. A pool of overlapping HIV-1 Gag 15-mer peptides was used at approximately 0.9 ug per peptide per mL for cell stimulation. Memory CD4+ T cells that did not respond, being CD40L-negative, CD69-negative and CD45RO-high, were sorted as memory populations depleted of antigen-responding cells. HIV-1-infected adults in whom suppressive ART had been started during chronic infection were enrolled as participants. Participants had undetectable plasma HIV-1 RNA below 50 copies/mL for at least 4 years. To be included, a participant needed positive CMV serology and a CD4+ T cell count above 400 cells/uL. Before stimulation, PBMCs were isolated using density centrifugation and depleted of CD8+ T cells. For roughly 19 hours, CD8-depleted PBMCs were stimulated with anti-CD28/CD49d costimulation, a CD40-blocking antibody, and enfuvirtide, which was added to prevent new infections. Cells were sorted on a Beckman Coulter MoFlo Legacy or XDP sorter, with propidium iodide excluding dead cells. Genomic DNA was extracted with the QIAamp DNA Mini Kit for samples above one million cells, otherwise with the Quick-DNA Microprep Kit.

The specimen comprised CD4+ T cells sorted from PBMCs after roughly 19-hour stimulation, sampled from a patient who received antiretroviral therapy. The meaning of the sample's cell subset or site label: CD40L-CD69- CD45RO-high memory CD4 T cells not responding to Gag peptides. The chain was built from TRBV7-2 and TRBJ2-4; the D gene cannot be resolved reliably. The TCR sequence derives from an adult man with HIV who was CMV-seropositive. The CDR3 loop reads CASSQGRVVEGIQYF. The nucleotides read TGTGCCAGCAGCCAAGGCCGGGTTGTTGAAGGAATTCAGTACTTC.